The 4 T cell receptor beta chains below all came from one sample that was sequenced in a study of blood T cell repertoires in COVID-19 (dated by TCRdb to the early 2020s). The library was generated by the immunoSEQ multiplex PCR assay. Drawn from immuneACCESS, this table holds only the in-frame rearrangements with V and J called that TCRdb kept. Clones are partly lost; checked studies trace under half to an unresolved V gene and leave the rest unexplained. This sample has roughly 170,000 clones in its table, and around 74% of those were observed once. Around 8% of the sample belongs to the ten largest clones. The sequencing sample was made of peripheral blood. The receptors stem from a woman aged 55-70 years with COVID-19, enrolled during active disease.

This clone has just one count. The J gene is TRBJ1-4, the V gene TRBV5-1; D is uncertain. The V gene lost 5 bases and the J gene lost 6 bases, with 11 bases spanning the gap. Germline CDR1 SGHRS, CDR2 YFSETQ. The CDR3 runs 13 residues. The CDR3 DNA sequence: TGCGCCAGCAGTCGGGGAACCGATGAAAAACTGTTTTTT. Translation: CASSRGTDEKLFF.

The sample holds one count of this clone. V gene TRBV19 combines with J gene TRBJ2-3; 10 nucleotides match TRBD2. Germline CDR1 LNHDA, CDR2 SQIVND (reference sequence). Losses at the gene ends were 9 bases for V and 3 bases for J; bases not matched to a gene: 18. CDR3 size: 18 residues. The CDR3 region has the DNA TGTGCCAGCCATGCAAGGGCTAGCGGGGGAATGAGAACAGATACGCAGTATTTT. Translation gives CASHARASGGMRTDTQYF.

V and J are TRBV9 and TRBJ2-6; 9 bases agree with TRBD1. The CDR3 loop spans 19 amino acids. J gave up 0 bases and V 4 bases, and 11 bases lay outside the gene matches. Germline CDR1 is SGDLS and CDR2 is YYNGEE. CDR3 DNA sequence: TGTGCCAGCAGCCCCTACTCGGGACAGGGAACCTCTGGGGCCAACGTCCTGACTTTC. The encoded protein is CASSPYSGQGTSGANVLTF.

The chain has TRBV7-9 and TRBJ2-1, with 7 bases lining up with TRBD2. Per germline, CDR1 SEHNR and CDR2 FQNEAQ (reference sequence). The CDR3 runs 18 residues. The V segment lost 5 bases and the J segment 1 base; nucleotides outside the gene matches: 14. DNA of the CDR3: TGTGCCAGCAGCCCCCGGGTGAGGGCGGGAGCTTCCTACAATGAGCAGTTCTTC. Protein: CASSPRVRAGASYNEQFF.